One sample yielded the 17 T cell receptor beta chains listed below, sequenced in a study of cytomegalovirus exposure and HLA in healthy donors. PCR involved 60 Vbeta and 13 Jbeta primers. TCRdb's copy holds only in-frame clones and misses some; the assay was immunoSEQ multiplex PCR. Of some 120,000 clones in the sample, approximately 80% were seen once. The material sequenced was PBMCs. The receptors shown here come from a woman in her 30s in good health and CMV-seronegative.

The chain is built from TRBV7-2 and TRBJ1-2; a possible D gene is TRBD1 (6 bases). CDR3 length equals 19 residues. Germline CDR1 and CDR2: SGHTA and FQGNSA. Trimming shortened V by 0 bases and J by 5 bases, and 25 bases separated the two germline ends. The CDR3 nucleotides read TGTGCCAGCAGCTTAGCGTCCCGTGAGTCAGGGGCTACGGGATATGGCTACACCTTC. This sequence encodes CASSLASRESGATGYGYTF. The entire variable domain, with the rest obtained from reference TRBV7-2 and TRBJ1-2, is as follows: GAGVSQSPSNKVTEKGKDVELRCDPISGHTALYWYRQSLGQGLEFLIYFQGNSAPDKSGLPSDRFSAERTGGSVSTLTIQRTQQEDSAVYLCASSLASRESGATGYGYTFGSGTRLTVV.

The gene calls are TRBV13 and TRBJ1-1; 8 nucleotides align to TRBD1. The CDR3 extends over 14 amino acids. CDR1 is PRHDT and CDR2 is FYEKMQ in the germline V gene (reference sequence). The V gene end was trimmed by 4 bases and the J gene end by 5 bases; junction bases not matched to a gene: 6. DNA for the CDR3: TGTGCCAGCAGCTCACAGGGGGTTGGTACTGAAGCTTTCTTT. This encodes CASSSQGVGTEAFF. The full variable domain, completed using reference TRBV13 and TRBJ1-1, is AAGVIQSPRHLIKEKRETATLKCYPIPRHDTVYWYQQGPGQDPQFLISFYEKMQSDKGSIPDRFSAQQFSDYHSELNMSSLELGDSALYFCASSSQGVGTEAFFGQGTRLTVV.

The chain employs TRBV7-2 and TRBJ1-5; D gene uncertain. The CDR3 spans 12 residues. The germline V gene encodes CDR1 SGHTA and CDR2 FQGNSA. Trimming pared 1 base from V and 12 bases from J, leaving 10 bases between. As DNA, the CDR3 is TGTGCCAGCAGCTTAGGAGGGTTGGACCAGCATTTT. This sequence encodes CASSLGGLDQHF.

The CDR3 region has the DNA TGTGCCTGGAGACGAAGAGGATCTGGAAACACCATATATTTT. Translation: CAWRRRGSGNTIYF. The V and J genes are TRBV30 and TRBJ1-3, with D hard to call. Germline loops: CDR1 GTSNPN, CDR2 SVGIG (reference sequence). Deletions cut 3 bases from V and 1 base from J, with 10 bases between. This CDR3 is built from 14 residues.

The V call is TRBV30, the J call TRBJ1-1, with D hard to call. In germline, CDR1 is GTSNPN, CDR2 SVGIG (reference sequence). V lost 6 bases to trimming and J lost 0 bases, with 11 bases between them. The CDR3 is made up of 13 amino acids. The DNA of the CDR3 is TGTGCCTGTTCGAAGACTCTGAACACTGAAGCTTTCTTT. Its protein is CACSKTLNTEAFF.

The chain carries TRBV7-9 and TRBJ2-7; the match to TRBD1 covers 9 bases. CDR3 length: 14 residues. Trimming cost V 5 bases and J 6 bases; bases outside gene matches: 8. Germline V gene lookup returns CDR1 SEHNR and CDR2 FQNEAQ (reference sequence). CDR3 DNA: TGTGCCAGCAGCCCACCAACAGGGGGCACCGAGCAGTACTTC. It translates to CASSPPTGGTEQYF.

This chain joins TRBV6-1 and TRBJ2-7, with D uncertain. The CDR3 sequence is 15 residues long. The germline V gene encodes CDR1 MNHNS and CDR2 SASEGT. V lost 7 bases and J lost 4, with 20 bases in between. The CDR3: CASTYTYDSGYEQYF. The DNA of the CDR3 is TGTGCCAGCACCTATACCTATGATAGTGGTTACGAGCAGTACTTC.

The chain has TRBV11-2 and TRBJ1-5, with D uncertain. The CDR3 contains 13 residues. Trimming took 5 bases from V and 0 from J, leaving 5 bases between them. Germline V gives CDR1 SGHAT, CDR2 FQNNGV. The CDR3 reads CASSTYSNQPQHF. The CDR3 bases are TGTGCCAGCAGCACCTATAGCAATCAGCCCCAGCATTTT.

The chain has TRBV4-1 and TRBJ1-1, with 8 nucleotides matching TRBD1. Unmatched junction bases numbered 5, after V lost 1 base and J lost 4 bases. The CDR3 totals 15 residues. Germline assignment: CDR1 MGHRA and CDR2 YSYEKL. The CDR3 protein is CASSQAGGSSTEAFF. The CDR3 DNA follows: TGCGCCAGCAGCCAAGCAGGGGGCTCAAGCACTGAAGCTTTCTTT.

Concerning this clone: A junction boundary mismatches the germline segment, possibly from a read error. The CDR3 nucleotides are TGTGCCTGGAGCCTAGGCTCCTCCAATGAGCAGTTCTTC. As protein: CAWSLGSSNEQFF. The chain combines TRBV30 with TRBJ2-1; unclear D gene. CDR3 length equals 13 residues. Germline CDR1 GTSNPN, CDR2 SVGIG (reference sequence).

The table lists this clone with a few counts. V usage is TRBV5-1 and J usage is TRBJ2-2, with 7 bases aligning to TRBD1. V lost 4 bases and J lost 3; bases outside the gene matches: 6. The CDR3 is 15 residues long. Looked up from germline, CDR1 is SGHRS and CDR2 is YFSETQ. The DNA for the CDR3 is TGCGCCAGCAGCCCGGACAGGCCGCACACCGGGGAGCTGTTTTTT. Its protein product is CASSPDRPHTGELFF.

The V call is TRBV6-1, the J call TRBJ2-5; 8 bases map to TRBD2. TRBJ2-7 matches the DNA end more closely, so the J call is doubtful. Germline V gives CDR1 MNHNS, CDR2 SASEGT. The CDR3 spans 14 residues. Here the CDR3 DNA reads TGTGCCAGCAGCTTACTAGCGGCCCTATACGAGCAGTACTTC. Translation gives CASSLLAALYEQYF.

This chain connects TRBV7-9 to TRBJ2-1, with D possibly matching TRBD2 (7 bases). Looked up from germline, CDR1 is SEHNR and CDR2 is FQNEAQ (reference sequence). The length of the CDR3 is 14 residues. V gave up 4 bases and J gave up 7 bases, with 14 bases separating them. The CDR3 DNA reads as TGTGCCAGCAGCTGGGGGGGGGCTGGAAATGAGCAGTTCTTC. Its protein product is CASSWGGAGNEQFF.

This chain links TRBV5-1 with TRBJ1-2; no definite D call. Per the germline V gene, CDR1 is SGHRS and CDR2 is YFSETQ. Trimming left V 3 bases short and J 6 bases short, with 12 bases between. The CDR3 runs 13 residues. CDR3 amino acids: CASSSRHTDGYTF. CDR3 in DNA: TGCGCCAGCAGCTCGCGCCATACTGATGGCTACACCTTC.

The chain couples TRBV14 to TRBJ1-1; D is possibly TRBD1 (5 bases). Germline V gene data show CDR1 as SGHDN and CDR2 as FVKESK. With 0 bases removed from V and 1 base from J, the gap between germline ends came to 12 bases. CDR3 length: 16 amino acids. The CDR3 region has the DNA TGTGCCAGCAGCCAAGATTGGCCAGGGAAGAACACTGAAGCTTTCTTT. Amino acid sequence: CASSQDWPGKNTEAFF.

This chain uses TRBV7-9 with TRBJ1-5; tentative D call: TRBD1 (5 bases). The ends were cut back, 4 bases at V and 2 bases at J, with 12 bases in the middle. Germline V CDR1 and CDR2: SEHNR, FQNEAQ (reference sequence). The CDR3 extends over 15 amino acids. The CDR3 is CASSYPGGGNQPQHF. In DNA form, the CDR3 reads TGTGCCAGCAGCTACCCCGGGGGGGGCAATCAGCCCCAGCATTTT.

The genes are TRBV2 and TRBJ2-3, with 11 bases that match TRBD1. Germline V gene data show CDR1 as SNHLY and CDR2 as FYNNEI. The ends lost 7 bases at V and 4 bases at J; junction bases unmatched: 4. The CDR3 runs 14 residues. The CDR3 nucleotides are TGTGCCAGCATCTGGACAGGGGGCGCAGATACGCAGTATTTT. Its translation: CASIWTGGADTQYF.